This T cell receptor (beta chain) was profiled in a study of T cell changes during pregnancy in multiple sclerosis. This clone was counted once. Trimming took off 6 bases at V and 5 bases at J, with 21 bases between the two ends. The CDR3 length is 16 residues. The germline V gene has CDR1 SGHDT and CDR2 YYEEEE. The protocol was immunoSEQ multiplex PCR, while the TCRdb copy is restricted to in-frame clones and leaves out a portion. Among 68,000 or so clones, about 91% were seen once, and the ten largest hold 1.3% to 1.5%. The genes are TRBV5-6 and TRBJ2-1; no clear D gene. This receptor was identified in a female donor in good health, enrolled as a control in a pregnancy study. The input for sequencing was peripheral blood, taken in the second trimester of pregnancy. The CDR3 region has the DNA TGTGCCAGCACCCCTACCCGGTGGAGCTCTCACAATGAGCAGTTCTTC. Amino acids: CASTPTRWSSHNEQFF.